This TCR beta chain was found in a study of shared clonotypes between healthy human individuals (dated by TCRdb to between 2020 and 2021). Regarding the research as a whole: The cohort included three men and a couple of women between 18 and 49 years of age. For each donor, CD4 naive and CD4 memory were each given three plates, CD8 naive was given two plates, and CD8 memory was given one plate. Different laboratories and diverse techniques were used to prepare libraries and sequence TCR repertoires, to increase sequencing depth and limit assay-specific biases. Per donor, leukapheresis produced somewhere between about 0.8 and 9.5 billion PBMCs. The study deeply sequenced blood TCR repertoires of five healthy adults to estimate repertoire size and the extent of clonotype sharing between individuals.

Study-level results and caveats: Even with the large sequencing depth, rarefaction of the sorted-subset datasets indicated that sequencing was incomplete. Pairwise subsampling led to the expectation that sequencing depth would affect the degree of clonotype sharing among donors. Clonotypes shared by all four sorted-subset donors showed higher generation probabilities than non-shared clonotypes. About 5% of naive CD4, around 4% of naive CD8, roughly 2.4% of memory CD4, and approximately 0.39% of memory CD8 clonotypes were shared across several donors. Sampling was restricted to blood, and TCR repertoires in tissues likely differ from the TCR repertoires found in blood. Because the study included a small number of donors, the genetic and exposure-history diversity represented was limited. Naive subsets generally had larger estimated clonotype richness than memory subsets.

CD8 naive samples were CD45RO-negative cells positively selected for CCR7, giving a CD45RA+CCR7+ population that excluded TemRA cells. Donors were healthy HIV-negative adults with no recently reported acute infections or vaccinations. Every donor was a Caucasian adult residing in Nashville, Tennessee, USA. After blood collection by leukapheresis, PBMCs were isolated using Ficoll-Histopaque density gradient centrifugation and then cryopreserved in the vapor phase of liquid nitrogen. Analytical flow cytometry was used to check the purity and quantity of each magnetically sorted T cell population. Genomic DNA was isolated from every sorted fraction and measured by UV absorbance on a Nanodrop 2000c. This clone was observed once. Its cognate antigen has yet to be identified. The sample holds no much larger clone one base away, and base qualities are not on file. From its cysteine to its phenylalanine, the CDR3 spans 17 amino acids. Left in the record is the CDR3 DNA by itself, 51 bases read in frame from the first base. The germline V end is reduced by 2 bases and the J end by 4 bases; junction bases left unmatched: 10. Per the germline V gene (reference sequence), SEHNR is the CDR1 and FQNEAQ is the CDR2.

Using the deep immunoSEQ assay, TCR CDR3 regions were amplified from genomic DNA by multiplex PCR. Extracted genomic DNA from each cell subset was spread evenly across all wells of several immunoSEQ 96-well plates, with each plate serving as a replicate. For sorted subsets, roughly 200 ng of genomic DNA, equivalent to some 33,000 T cell genomes, went into each replicate PCR. Purified libraries were quantified with a Qubit 3.0 fluorometer, sized on a Bioanalyzer 2100, and re-quantified with the KAPA Library Quantification kit. A separate single-read 150-cycle Illumina NextSeq 550 flow cell was used to sequence each immunoSEQ 96-well plate. As for the authors' bioinformatics: The immunoSEQ output contained only junctional sequences without quality scores, so filtering could not match that applied to full-length reads. Sequences were annotated with PyIR, a Python wrapper for IgBLAST v1.9, and V/J genes and CDR3 were assigned using IMGT germline references. Reads were filtered out if the reads had weak V/J assignments (E-value above 1e-6), no CDR3, stop codons, out-of-frame junctions, or ambiguous translated residues. A V3J clonotype was defined by an identical inferred V gene, J gene, and CDR3 amino acid sequence. To compute the percentage overlap between repertoires, the number of shared unique clonotypes was divided by the size of the smaller repertoire. Three approaches were used to assess repertoire richness: RTK rarefaction, the Chao1 estimator, and Recon v2.1 estimates of unobserved clonotypes. Generation probabilities were computed with OLGA for all TCRbeta clonotypes obtained by the gDNA method from a handful of donors. TCRdb carries this immuneACCESS record with in-frame sequences only. Its versions omit some clonotypes, under half of them owing to an unresolved V gene in the studies checked, with the rest unexplained. The V and J calls and clone size were taken over from that table, and D and trimming were inferred from the DNA. A total of around 1.9 million clones appear in this sample, 85% to 95% of them only once. 1.5% to 2% of the sample lies in the top ten.

This sequence was found in a man between 18 and 35 years old in good health. Some clones in this sample may be carry-over from other donors' samples. The sequenced sample was naive CD8+ T cells from PBMCs. The sample's cell subset or site label, decoded: CD45RA+CCR7+. The V and J segments used are TRBV7-9 and TRBJ2-5, and TRBD1 aligns with 10 junction nucleotides. The encoded CDR3 is CASSLLADRGRSETQYF. In nucleotide form, the sequence is TGTGCCAGCAGCTTATTGGCCGACAGGGGGCGATCAGAGACCCAGTACTTC.